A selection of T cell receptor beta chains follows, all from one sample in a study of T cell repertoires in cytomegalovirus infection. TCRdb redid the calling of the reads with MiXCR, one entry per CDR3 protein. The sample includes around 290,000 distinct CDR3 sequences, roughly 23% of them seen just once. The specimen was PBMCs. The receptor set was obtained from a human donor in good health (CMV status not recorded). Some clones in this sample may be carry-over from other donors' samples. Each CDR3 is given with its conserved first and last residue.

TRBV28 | CASSAGGYSGNTIYF
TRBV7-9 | CASSFHERQGASSPLHF
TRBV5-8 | CASSLAGRQYNEQFF
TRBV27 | CASSFSFNQPQHF
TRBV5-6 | CASSLYRAAVNTEAFF
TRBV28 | CASRVGGRDNQPQHF
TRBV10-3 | CAIRAGTQETQYF
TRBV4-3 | CASSQDSLRGEKLFF
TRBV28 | CASSFTGQGEKLFF
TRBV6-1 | CASSETRGIGYGYTF
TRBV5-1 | CASSLGTSNEQFF
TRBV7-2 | CASSYDSNLAKNIQYF